This TCR beta chain was identified during a study of blood T cell repertoires in COVID-19. Study-level information: Spain, Italy and the United States supplied samples that represented acute and convalescent COVID-19. PBMCs, B-cell-depleted T cells, or T cells were the source of the cDNA or gDNA that made up the material.

As processed by the authors: Counts of nucleated cells, estimated from reference gene primer amplification, were obtained. Sequencing was performed with immunoSEQ multiplex PCR; in TCRdb, only in-frame clones are kept and a portion is missing. V and J calls and clone size come straight from that table; D and trimming were deduced from the DNA. The data contain fewer than 50,000 clones, 81% of them singletons. This sequence was found in a man aged 40-49 years with active or convalescent COVID-19. Sequencing input: peripheral blood.

The CDR3 loop reads CATSDPGVRTGELFF. The CDR3 bases are TGTGCCACCAGTGATCCGGGAGTGCGAACCGGGGAGCTGTTTTTT. V and J are TRBV24-1 and TRBJ2-2; a possible D gene is TRBD2 (6 bases). This CDR3 comprises 15 residues. Per the germline V gene, CDR1 is KGHDR and CDR2 is SFDVKD. V was trimmed by 3 bases and J by 5 bases, leaving 12 bases between them.